The source of this T cell receptor beta chain is a study of type 1 and type 2 diabetes patients. PCR was run on genomic DNA. The TCR beta CDR3 region was amplified using 30 forward and 13 reverse primers. One entry per CDR3 protein, called by TCRdb with MiXCR from the multiplex PCR reads. The sample holds fewer than 350,000 distinct CDR3 sequences, 40% to 50% seen once. Worth noting for this clonotype: The junction shows a germline mismatch at one end, possibly a read error.

Sequences were obtained from peripheral blood mononuclear cells (PBMCs). This TCR derives from a man aged 18 to 30 with type 2 diabetes.

The CDR3 DNA is TGTGCCAGCAGTTTGGGGGGGCGGGAGCAGAACTTC. Protein sequence: CASSLGGREQNF. The chain links TRBV2 to TRBJ2-7; D is possibly TRBD2 (7 bases). The length of the CDR3 is 12 residues. CDR1 is SNHLY, CDR2 FYNNEI, per germline.